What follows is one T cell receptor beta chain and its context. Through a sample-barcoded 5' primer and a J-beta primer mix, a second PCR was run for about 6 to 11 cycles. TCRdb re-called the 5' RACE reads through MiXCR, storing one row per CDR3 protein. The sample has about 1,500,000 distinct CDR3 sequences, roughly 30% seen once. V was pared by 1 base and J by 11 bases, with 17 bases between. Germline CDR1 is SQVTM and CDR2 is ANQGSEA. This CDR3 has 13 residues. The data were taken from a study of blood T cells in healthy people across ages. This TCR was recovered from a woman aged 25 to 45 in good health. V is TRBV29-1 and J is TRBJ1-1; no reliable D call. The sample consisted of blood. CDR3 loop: CSVEGLRESEAFF. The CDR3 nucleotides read TGCAGCGTTGAAGGGCTTAGGGAGAGTGAGGCTTTCTTT.